The present TCR beta chain was sequenced within a study of T cell changes during pregnancy in multiple sclerosis. Assay used: immunoSEQ multiplex PCR; TCRdb lists only in-frame clones, some missing. This table holds about 21,000 clones, approximately 90% found once. The germline CDR1 and CDR2 sequences are SEHNR and FQNEAQ (reference sequence). The CDR3 is made up of 14 amino acids. V was clipped by 5 bases and J by 3 bases; unmatched bases: 2. Sequencing was performed on CD8+ T cells from peripheral blood mononuclear cells, taken in the second trimester of pregnancy. This sequence joins TRBV7-9 and TRBJ2-7; 12 nucleotides match TRBD2. This receptor was identified in a female donor in good health, enrolled as a control in a pregnancy study. The CDR3 spells CASSGTSGLYEQYF. The CDR3 nucleotides are TGTGCCAGCAGCGGGACTAGCGGGCTCTACGAGCAGTACTTC.